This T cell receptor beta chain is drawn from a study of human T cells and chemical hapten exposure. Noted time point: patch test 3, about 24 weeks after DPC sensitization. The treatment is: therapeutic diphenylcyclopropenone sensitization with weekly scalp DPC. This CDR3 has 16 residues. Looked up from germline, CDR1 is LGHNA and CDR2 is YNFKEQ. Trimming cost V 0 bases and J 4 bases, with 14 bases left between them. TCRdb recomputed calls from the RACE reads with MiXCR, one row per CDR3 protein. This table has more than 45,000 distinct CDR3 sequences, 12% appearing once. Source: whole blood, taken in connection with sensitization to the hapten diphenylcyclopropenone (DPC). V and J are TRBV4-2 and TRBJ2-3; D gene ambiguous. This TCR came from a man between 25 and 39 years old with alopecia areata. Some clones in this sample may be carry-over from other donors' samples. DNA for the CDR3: TGTGCCAGCAGCCAAGATCCGGGTAGTCGGGCAGATACGCAGTATTTT. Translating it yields CASSQDPGSRADTQYF.